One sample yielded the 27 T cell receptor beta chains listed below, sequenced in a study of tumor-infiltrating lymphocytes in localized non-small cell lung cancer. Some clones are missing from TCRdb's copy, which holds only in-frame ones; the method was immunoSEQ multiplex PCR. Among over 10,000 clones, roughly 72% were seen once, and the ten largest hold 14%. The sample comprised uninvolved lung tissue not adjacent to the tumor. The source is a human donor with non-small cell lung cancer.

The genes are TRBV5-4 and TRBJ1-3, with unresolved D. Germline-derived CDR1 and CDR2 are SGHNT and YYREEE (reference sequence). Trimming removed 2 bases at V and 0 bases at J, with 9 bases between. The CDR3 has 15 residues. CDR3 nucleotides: TGTGCCAGCAGCTTAGGACCGTTCTCTGGAAACACCATATATTTT. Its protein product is CASSLGPFSGNTIYF.

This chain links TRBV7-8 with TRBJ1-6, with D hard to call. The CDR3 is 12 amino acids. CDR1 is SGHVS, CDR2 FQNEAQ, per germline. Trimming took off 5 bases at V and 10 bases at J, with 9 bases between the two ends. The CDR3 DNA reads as TGTGCCAGCAGCCGTTTGGGCTCACCCCTCCACTTT. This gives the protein CASSRLGSPLHF.

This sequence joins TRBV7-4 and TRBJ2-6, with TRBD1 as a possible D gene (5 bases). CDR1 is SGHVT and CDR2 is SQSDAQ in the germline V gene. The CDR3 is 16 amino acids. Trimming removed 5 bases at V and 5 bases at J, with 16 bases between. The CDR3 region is CASSDSSQSRANVLTF. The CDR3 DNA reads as TGTGCCAGCAGCGACAGCTCACAAAGTCGGGCCAACGTCCTGACTTTC.

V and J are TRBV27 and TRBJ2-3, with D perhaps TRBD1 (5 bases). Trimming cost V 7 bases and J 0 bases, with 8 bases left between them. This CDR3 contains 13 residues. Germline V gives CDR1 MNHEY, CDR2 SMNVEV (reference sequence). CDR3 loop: CASKGISTDTQYF. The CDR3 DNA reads TGTGCCAGCAAGGGGATAAGCACAGATACGCAGTATTTT.

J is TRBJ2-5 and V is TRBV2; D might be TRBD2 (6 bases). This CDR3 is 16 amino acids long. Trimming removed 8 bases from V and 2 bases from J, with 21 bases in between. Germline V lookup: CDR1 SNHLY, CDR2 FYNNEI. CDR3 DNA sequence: TGTGCCAGCGCGGCGACTAGGATTCAGCGTCAAGAGACCCAGTACTTC. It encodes CASAATRIQRQETQYF.

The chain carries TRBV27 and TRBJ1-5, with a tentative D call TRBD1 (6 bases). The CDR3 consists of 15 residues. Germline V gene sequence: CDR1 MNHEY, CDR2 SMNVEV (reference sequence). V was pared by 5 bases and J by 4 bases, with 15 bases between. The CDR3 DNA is TGTGCCAGCAGTAAACAGGGAATTTGGAATCAGCCCCAGCATTTT. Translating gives CASSKQGIWNQPQHF.

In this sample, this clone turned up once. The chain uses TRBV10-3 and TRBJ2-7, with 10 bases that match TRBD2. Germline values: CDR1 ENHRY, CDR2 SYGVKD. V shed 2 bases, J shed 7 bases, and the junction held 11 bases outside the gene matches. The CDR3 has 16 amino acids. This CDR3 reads CAISELAGDVGGEQYF. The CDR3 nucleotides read TGTGCCATCAGTGAGCTAGCGGGAGATGTTGGCGGAGAGCAGTACTTC.

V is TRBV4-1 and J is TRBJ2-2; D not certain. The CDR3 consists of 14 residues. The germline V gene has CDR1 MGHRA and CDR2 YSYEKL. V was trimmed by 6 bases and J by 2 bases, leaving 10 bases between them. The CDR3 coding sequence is TGCGCCAGCAGGCCTCAGGAAAACACCGGGGAGCTGTTTTTT. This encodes CASRPQENTGELFF.

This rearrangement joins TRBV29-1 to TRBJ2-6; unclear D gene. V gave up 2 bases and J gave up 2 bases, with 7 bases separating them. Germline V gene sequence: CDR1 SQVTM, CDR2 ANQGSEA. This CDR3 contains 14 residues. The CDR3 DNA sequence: TGCAGCGTTGAATACCAGGCTGGGGCCAACGTCCTGACTTTC. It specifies CSVEYQAGANVLTF.

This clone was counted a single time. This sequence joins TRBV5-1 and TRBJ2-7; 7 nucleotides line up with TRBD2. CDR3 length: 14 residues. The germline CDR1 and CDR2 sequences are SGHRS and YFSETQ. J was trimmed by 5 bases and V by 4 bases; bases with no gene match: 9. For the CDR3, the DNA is TGCGCCAGCAGCACCGGGACTACCAGGGACGAGCAGTACTTC. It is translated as CASSTGTTRDEQYF.

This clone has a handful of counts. The DNA for the CDR3 is TGCGCCAGCAGCCTTCGGGGATTTAGAAATCAGCCCCAGCATTTT. Its translation is CASSLRGFRNQPQHF. The rearrangement joins TRBV23-1 to TRBJ1-5, with D unresolved. TRBV23-1 is classed as an ORF, of uncertain function. V lost 6 bases, J lost 4 bases, and 16 bases lay in between. The CDR3 consists of 15 residues.

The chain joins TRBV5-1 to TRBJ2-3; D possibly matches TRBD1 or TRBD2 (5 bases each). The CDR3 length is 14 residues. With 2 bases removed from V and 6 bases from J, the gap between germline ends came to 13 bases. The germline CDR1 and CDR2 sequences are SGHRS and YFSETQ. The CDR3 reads CASSFGTAPDTQYF. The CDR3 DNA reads TGCGCCAGCAGCTTTGGGACGGCGCCGGATACGCAGTATTTT. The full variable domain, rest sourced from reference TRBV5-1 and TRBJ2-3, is KAGVTQTPRYLIKTRGQQVTLSCSPISGHRSVSWYQQTPGQGLQFLFEYFSETQRNKGNFPGRFSGRQFSNSRSEMNVSTLELGDSALYLCASSFGTAPDTQYFGPGTRLTVL.

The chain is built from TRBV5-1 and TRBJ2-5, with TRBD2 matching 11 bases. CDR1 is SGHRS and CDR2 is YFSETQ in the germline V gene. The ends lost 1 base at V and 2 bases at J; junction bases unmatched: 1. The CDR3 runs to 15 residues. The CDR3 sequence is CASSLIAGGQETQYF. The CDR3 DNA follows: TGCGCCAGCAGCTTGATAGCGGGGGGGCAAGAGACCCAGTACTTC.

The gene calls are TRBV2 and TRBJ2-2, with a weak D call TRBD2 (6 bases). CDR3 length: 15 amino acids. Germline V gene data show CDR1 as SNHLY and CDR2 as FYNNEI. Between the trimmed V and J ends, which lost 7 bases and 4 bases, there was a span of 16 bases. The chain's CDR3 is CASKGGAGGTGELFF. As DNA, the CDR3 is TGTGCCAGCAAAGGTGGAGCGGGCGGCACCGGGGAGCTGTTTTTT.

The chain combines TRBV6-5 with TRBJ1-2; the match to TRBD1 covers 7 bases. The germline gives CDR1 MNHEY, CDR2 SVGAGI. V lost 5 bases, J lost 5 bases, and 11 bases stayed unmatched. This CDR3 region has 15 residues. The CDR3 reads CASSNPNRGPYGYTF. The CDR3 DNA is TGTGCCAGCAGTAACCCGAACAGGGGTCCGTATGGCTACACCTTC.

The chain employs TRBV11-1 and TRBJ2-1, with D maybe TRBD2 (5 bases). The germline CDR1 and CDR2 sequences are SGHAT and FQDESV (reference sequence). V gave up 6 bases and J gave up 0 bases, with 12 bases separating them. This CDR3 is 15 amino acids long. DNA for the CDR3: TGTGCCAGCAGATTGGACTTAACCTCCTACAATGAGCAGTTCTTC. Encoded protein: CASRLDLTSYNEQFF.

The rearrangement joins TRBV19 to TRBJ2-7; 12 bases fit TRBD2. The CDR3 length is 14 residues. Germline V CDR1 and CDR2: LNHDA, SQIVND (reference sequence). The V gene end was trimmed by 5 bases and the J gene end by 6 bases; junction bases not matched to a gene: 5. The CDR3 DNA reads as TGTGCCAGTAGTGCTAGCGGGAGGGCGAGCGAGCAGTACTTC. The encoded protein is CASSASGRASEQYF.

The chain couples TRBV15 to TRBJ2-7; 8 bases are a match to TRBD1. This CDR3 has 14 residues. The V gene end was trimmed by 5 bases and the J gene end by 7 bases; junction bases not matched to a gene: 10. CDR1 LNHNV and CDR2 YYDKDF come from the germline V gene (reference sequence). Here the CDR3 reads CATSGAGGWKEQYF. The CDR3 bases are TGTGCCACCAGCGGGGCAGGGGGCTGGAAAGAGCAGTACTTC.

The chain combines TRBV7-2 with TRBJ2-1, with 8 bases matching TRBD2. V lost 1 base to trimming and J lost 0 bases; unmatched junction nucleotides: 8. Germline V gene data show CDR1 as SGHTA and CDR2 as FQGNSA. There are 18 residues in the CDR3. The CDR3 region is CASSLETSEGSSYNEQFF. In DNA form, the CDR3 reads TGTGCCAGCAGCTTAGAGACTAGCGAAGGGAGCTCCTACAATGAGCAGTTCTTC.

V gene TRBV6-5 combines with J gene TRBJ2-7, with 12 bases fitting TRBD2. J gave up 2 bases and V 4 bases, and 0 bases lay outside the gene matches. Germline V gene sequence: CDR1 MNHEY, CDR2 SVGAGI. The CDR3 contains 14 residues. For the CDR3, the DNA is TGTGCCAGCAGTTCTAGCGGGAGGGCCTACGAGCAGTACTTC. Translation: CASSSSGRAYEQYF.

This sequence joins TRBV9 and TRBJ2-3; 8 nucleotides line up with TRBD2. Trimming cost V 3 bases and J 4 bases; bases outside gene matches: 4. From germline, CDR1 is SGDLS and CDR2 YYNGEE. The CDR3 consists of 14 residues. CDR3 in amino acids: CASSAGGGPDTQYF. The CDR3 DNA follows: TGTGCCAGCAGCGCCGGGGGGGGCCCAGATACGCAGTATTTT.

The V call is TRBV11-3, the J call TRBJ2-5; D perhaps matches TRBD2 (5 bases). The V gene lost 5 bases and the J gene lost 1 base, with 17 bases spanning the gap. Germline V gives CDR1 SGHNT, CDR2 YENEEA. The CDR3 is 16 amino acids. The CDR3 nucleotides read TGTGCCAGCAGCCCCCTAGACGGGATTGGCCAAGAGACCCAGTACTTC. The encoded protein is CASSPLDGIGQETQYF.

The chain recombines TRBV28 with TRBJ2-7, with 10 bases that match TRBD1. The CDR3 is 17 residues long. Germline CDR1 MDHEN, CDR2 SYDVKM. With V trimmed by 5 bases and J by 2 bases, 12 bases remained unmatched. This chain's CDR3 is CASSPLMGTGATYEQYF. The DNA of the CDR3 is TGTGCCAGCAGTCCCCTTATGGGGACAGGGGCAACCTACGAGCAGTACTTC.

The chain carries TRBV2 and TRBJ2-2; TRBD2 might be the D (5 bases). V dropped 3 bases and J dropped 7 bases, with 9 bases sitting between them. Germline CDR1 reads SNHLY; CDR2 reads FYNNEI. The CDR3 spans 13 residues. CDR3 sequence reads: CASSERVSGELFF. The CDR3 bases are TGTGCCAGCAGTGAGCGGGTTAGCGGGGAGCTGTTTTTT. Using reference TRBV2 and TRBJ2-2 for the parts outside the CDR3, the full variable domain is EPEVTQTPSHQVTQMGQEVILRCVPISNHLYFYWYRQILGQKVEFLVSFYNNEISEKSEIFDDQFSVERPDGSNFTLKIRSTKLEDSAMYFCASSERVSGELFFGEGSRLTVL.

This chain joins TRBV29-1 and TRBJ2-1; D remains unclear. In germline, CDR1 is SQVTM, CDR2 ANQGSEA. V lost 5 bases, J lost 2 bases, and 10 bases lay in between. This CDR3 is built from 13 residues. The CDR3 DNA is TGCAGCGTTCAGTCAGATACCTACAATGAGCAGTTCTTC. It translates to CSVQSDTYNEQFF.

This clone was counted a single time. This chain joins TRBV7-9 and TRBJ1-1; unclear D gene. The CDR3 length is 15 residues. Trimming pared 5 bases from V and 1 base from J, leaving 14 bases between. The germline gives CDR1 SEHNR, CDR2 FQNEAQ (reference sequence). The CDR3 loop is CASSPRDLSNTEAFF. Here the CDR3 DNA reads TGTGCCAGCAGCCCGAGAGACCTCTCGAACACTGAAGCTTTCTTT.

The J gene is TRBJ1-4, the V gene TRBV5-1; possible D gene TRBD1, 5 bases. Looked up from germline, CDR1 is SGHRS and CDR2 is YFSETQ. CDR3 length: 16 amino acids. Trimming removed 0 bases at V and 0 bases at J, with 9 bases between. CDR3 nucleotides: TGCGCCAGCAGCTTGGTAGGGGAGACAACTAATGAAAAACTGTTTTTT. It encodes CASSLVGETTNEKLFF.